The rows below give T cell receptor beta chains drawn from one sample of a study of naive and memory T cell subsets. TCRdb used MiXCR to reprocess the 5' RACE reads, holding one entry per CDR3 protein. The sample records about 57,000 distinct CDR3 sequences, over 6% being singletons. These receptors all come from a female donor in good health. CDR3s include the opening cysteine and the closing phenylalanine or tryptophan. Each record gives: D gene, V gene, clone size, J gene, CDR3 DNA, CDR3 protein. The D gene is left open where the match is weak. For some rows the clone size is stated as once, few or many, or as a class when expanded; others skip it.

NA	TRBV13	many	TRBJ1-5	TGTGCCAGCAAGCCTCTAGGGGGTCGAGGCAATCAGCCCCAGCATTTT	CASKPLGGRGNQPQHF
NA	TRBV12-3/TRBV12-4	NA	TRBJ2-5	TGTGCCAGCAGTTTCGCCGGGTCAGAGACCCAGTACTTC	CASSFAGSETQYF
TRBD1	TRBV4-1	few	TRBJ2-5	TGCGCCAGCAGCCGTCCAGGCGGGACAGGGCTACGTGGGGAGACCCAGTACTTC	CASSRPGGTGLRGETQYF
TRBD2	TRBV6-5	many	TRBJ2-1	TGTGCCGTCCTAGCGGTGGGTTTCAATGAGCAGTTCTTC	CAVLAVGFNEQFF
NA	TRBV5-4	few	TRBJ2-7	TGTGCCAGCAGCTTGGTAGGGGCAACCTACGAGCAGTACTTC	CASSLVGATYEQYF
NA	TRBV5-1	many	TRBJ1-1	TGCGCCAGCAGCCCCAGGGCAGTCAACACTGAAGCTTTCTTT	CASSPRAVNTEAFF
TRBD1	TRBV6-5	many	TRBJ1-2	TGTGCCAGCAGGAGGGGACAGGGCGTATATGGCTACACCTTC	CASRRGQGVYGYTF
TRBD1	TRBV3-1	NA	TRBJ2-7	TGTGCCAGCAGCCGATCCGGGACAGGGGCAAGGACAAGGAACGAGCAGTACTTC	CASSRSGTGARTRNEQYF
TRBD1	TRBV7-2	few	TRBJ1-5	TGTGCCAGCAGCTTAGGGGCCGGGACAGGGCATCAGCCCCAGCATTTT	CASSLGAGTGHQPQHF
TRBD1	TRBV7-3	few	TRBJ2-1	TGTGCCAGCAGCCCTTCCGACAGGGGAGGCTACAATGAGCAGTTCTTC	CASSPSDRGGYNEQFF
NA	TRBV27	many	TRBJ2-7	TGTGCCAGCAGTCCCCGGTCACAGAGCTCCTACGAGCAGTACTTC	CASSPRSQSSYEQYF
NA	TRBV12-3/TRBV12-4	few	TRBJ2-4	TGTGCCAGCAGTGCTACAGGGTCCCTGAAAAACATTCAGTACTTC	CASSATGSLKNIQYF
TRBD1	TRBV11-2	NA	TRBJ1-2	TGTGCCAGCAGCCCACAGGGGTTTGGCTACACCTTC	CASSPQGFGYTF
TRBD1	TRBV12-3/TRBV12-4	many	TRBJ1-2	TGTGCCAGCAGACTACCAGGGGGCAATGGCTACACCTTC	CASRLPGGNGYTF
TRBD1	TRBV19	NA	TRBJ2-1	TGTGCCAGTAGTATAGTAGGGACAGGGGCAAATGAGCAGTTCTTC	CASSIVGTGANEQFF
NA	TRBV6-5	many	TRBJ1-1	TGTGCCACCAGACAGAACACTGAAGCTTTCTTT	CATRQNTEAFF
NA	TRBV18	NA	TRBJ2-5	TGTGCCAGCTCAAGAATAGGACAAGAGACCCAGTACTTC	CASSRIGQETQYF
TRBD2	TRBV2	NA	TRBJ2-1	TGTGCCAGCAGTGCCCTAGACCATATGACTAGCGGTGACAATGAGCAGTTCTTC	CASSALDHMTSGDNEQFF
TRBD2	TRBV7-8	many	TRBJ2-7	TGTGCCAGCAGCTTAGGACTAGCGGGGGCCCTCGGGTACGAGCAGTACTTC	CASSLGLAGALGYEQYF
TRBD2	TRBV4-2	few	TRBJ2-1	TGTGCCAGCAGCCGTACCCACTCAGCGGGGGCCGGGGGTGAGCAGTTCTTC	CASSRTHSAGAGGEQFF
TRBD1	TRBV7-8	many	TRBJ2-5	TGTGCCAGCAGCCGGGACAGCCAAGAGACCCAGTACTTC	CASSRDSQETQYF
TRBD2	TRBV4-3	few	TRBJ2-5	TGCGCCAGCAGCCAACGGGCTAGCGGGGGCCAAGAGACCCAGTACTTC	CASSQRASGGQETQYF
NA	TRBV29-1	few	TRBJ1-4	TGCAGCGTTGAAAGGGTCCGGGGTAATGAAAAACTGTTTTTT	CSVERVRGNEKLFF
TRBD1	TRBV6-6	few	TRBJ2-3	TGTGCCAGCAGAGACAGGGGCCCAGATACGCAGTATTTT	CASRDRGPDTQYF
NA	TRBV29-1	many	TRBJ2-5	TGCAGCGTTGCCCCCCAAGAGACCCAGTACTTC	CSVAPQETQYF
TRBD2	TRBV9	few	TRBJ2-3	TGTGCCAGCAGCGGGGTAGCGGGGGCCGAGGGAGATACGCAGTATTTT	CASSGVAGAEGDTQYF
NA	TRBV12-3/TRBV12-4	few	TRBJ2-3	TGTGCCAGCAGCCCGGCCCGGGGAACTACGCAGTATTTT	CASSPARGTTQYF
NA	TRBV7-2	NA	TRBJ2-4	TGTGCCAGCAGCTCCACGAGGGAAAACATTCAGTACTTC	CASSSTRENIQYF
NA	TRBV7-9	many	TRBJ2-2	TGTGCCAGCAGCCGACAGGTCAGCACCGGGGAGCTGTTTTTT	CASSRQVSTGELFF
NA	TRBV6-2/TRBV6-3	many	TRBJ2-5	TGTGCCAGCAGTTACTCGATCGCAGTAGCAGAGACCCAGTACTTC	CASSYSIAVAETQYF
TRBD1	TRBV6-6	many	TRBJ1-6	TGTGCCAGCACCCAGACGCAGGGGGGCCGTAATTCACCCCTCCACTTT	CASTQTQGGRNSPLHF
TRBD2	TRBV11-2	NA	TRBJ2-2	TGTGCCACCAGCTACCCGGGACTAGCGGTCAACACCGGGGAGCTGTTTTTT	CATSYPGLAVNTGELFF
NA	TRBV5-1	many	TRBJ2-7	TGCGCCAGCGGAAACGGAGTTTCCTACGAGCAGTACTTC	CASGNGVSYEQYF
TRBD1	TRBV6-5	many	TRBJ1-6	TGTGCCAGCAGTCTTAACCGGGACAGGGAATCACCCCTCCACTTT	CASSLNRDRESPLHF
NA	TRBV20-1	once	TRBJ1-3	TGCAGTGCTAGAGGGAGAGGGCGTGGAAACTCCATATATTTT	CSARGRGRGNSIYF